This record covers a single T cell receptor beta chain. What it binds is not known. The read terminates 3 residues ahead of where the CDR3 ends, so the germline J gene completes it. These data come from a study of T cells in women clearing cervical HPV infection. Whole-study context: Donors had HPV16-related CIN3 or worse; 2 had invasive cancer. Control women cleared a single incident HPV16 infection within 12 months.

Germline values: CDR1 SGHRS, CDR2 YFSETQ. The length of the CDR3 is 15 residues. TCRdb's table, derived via immunoSEQ multiplex PCR, lists solely in-frame clones and lacks some. Its clone listing holds roughly 40,000 clones. Whole-study results and caveats: Associations may precede or follow infection; HPV-specific or memory T cells were not isolated. Each sample's T-cell count was unknown, possibly confounding richness.

This sequence joins TRBV5-1 and TRBJ2-2; D is perhaps TRBD1 (6 bases). The clonotype originates from a woman between 18 and 75 years old with a cervical HPV16 infection that either progressed to CIN3+ or cleared (not recorded which). Sequencing was carried out using blood buffy coat. The sequenced part of the CDR3 DNA is TGCGCCAGCTCCATTGGGGGCCAGGGGTATGAAAAG. It codes for CASSIGGQGYEK. In full, the CDR3 reads CASSIGGQGYEKLFF.